This TCR beta chain was sequenced for a study of blood T cells in healthy people across ages. General study findings and limits: It was held that the diversity estimates obtained from one million T cells were underestimates. CMV status of donors was unknown, possibly confounding expanded clonotype changes.

For the second PCR, which ran for roughly 7 to 11 cycles, a sample-barcoded 5' primer and a J-beta primer mix were used. Via MiXCR, TCRdb re-called the 5' RACE reads, giving one row per CDR3 protein. The profile shows over 1,500,000 distinct CDR3 sequences, around 42% of them singletons. This clonotype was found a few times. The antigen is unknown. Healthy Russian Caucasian donors spanned ages roughly 6 to 100 years. This CDR3 comprises 14 residues. V dropped 5 bases and J dropped 8; count of bases not matched to a gene: 4. Germline V gives CDR1 SGHDN, CDR2 FVKESK. The sequencing input was blood. This rearrangement joins TRBV14 to TRBJ1-6; 9 nucleotides agree with TRBD1. The TCR originated in a human donor in good health. The CDR3 DNA follows: TGTGCCAGCAGCAACAGGGGGCAGGATTCACCCCTCCACTTT. This encodes CASSNRGQDSPLHF.